Following are 26 T cell receptor beta chains from one sample sequenced in a study of follicular helper T cells after annual influenza vaccination. As to time point: 2014-2015 season, 7 days after vaccination. Only in-frame clones appear in the TCRdb table, and some are missing; sequencing was by immunoSEQ multiplex PCR. The sample carries approximately 9,500 clones, about 83% recorded once. Source: CXCR5- memory CD4+ T cells sorted from blood, taken 7 days after influenza vaccination. All receptors come from an adult who received the influenza vaccine.

The chain uses TRBV21-1 and TRBJ1-2. TRBV21-1 represents a pseudogene. The CDR3 spans 15 residues. The DNA of the CDR3 is TGTGCCAGCACCAGAAGAGGGCAGGCTAACTATGGCTACACCTTC. It translates to CASTRRGQANYGYTF.

The chain recombines TRBV7-2 with TRBJ1-1, with 9 bases identical to TRBD1. Trimming removed 5 bases from V and 3 bases from J; junction bases left unmatched: 4. Germline V gene sequence: CDR1 SGHTA, CDR2 FQGNSA. The CDR3 contains 14 residues. CDR3 DNA: TGTGCCAGCAGCGCTTGGACAGGGGACACTGAAGCTTTCTTT. Its protein product is CASSAWTGDTEAFF.

This clone has a handful of counts. The rearrangement joins TRBV5-4 to TRBJ2-7; D might be TRBD1 (6 bases). CDR1 is SGHNT and CDR2 is YYREEE in the germline V gene (reference sequence). The CDR3 extends over 14 amino acids. V was clipped by 0 bases and J by 5 bases, with 12 bases between them. The CDR3 loop reads CASSLEAGENEQYF. The CDR3 DNA sequence: TGTGCCAGCAGCTTGGAGGCAGGGGAGAACGAGCAGTACTTC.

In its sample, this clone was seen a few times. The rearrangement links TRBV19 to TRBJ1-3; no definite D call. The CDR3 has 15 amino acids. Germline V gives CDR1 LNHDA, CDR2 SQIVND (reference sequence). Trimming pared 5 bases from V and 0 bases from J, leaving 11 bases between. CDR3 in amino acids: CASSSTANSGNTIYF. The CDR3 bases are TGTGCCAGTAGTTCTACAGCGAACTCTGGAAACACCATATATTTT.

The chain employs TRBV6-6 and TRBJ1-5; 7 nucleotides align to TRBD1. Trimming took 6 bases from V and 2 from J; bases not matched to a gene: 10. Germline V lookup: CDR1 MNHNY, CDR2 SVGAGI (reference sequence). The CDR3 runs 16 residues. Written as DNA, the CDR3 is TGTGCCAGCAGACCTCGACAGGGAGTAGGCAATCAGCCCCAGCATTTT. Translated, it gives CASRPRQGVGNQPQHF.

V gene TRBV18 combines with J gene TRBJ2-3, with 9 nucleotides matching TRBD1. V lost 4 bases, J lost 0 bases, and 2 bases stayed unmatched. Germline V gives CDR1 KGHSH, CDR2 LQKENI. This CDR3 has 15 residues. The CDR3 loop reads CASSRGTGSTDTQYF. In nucleotides, the CDR3 is TGTGCCAGCTCACGCGGGACAGGGAGCACAGATACGCAGTATTTT.

The chain's CDR3 is CASSYSKTGAGGYTF. CDR3 bases: TGTGCCAGCAGTTACTCCAAGACAGGGGCAGGTGGCTACACCTTC. The chain links TRBV6-6 to TRBJ1-2; 8 nucleotides agree with TRBD1. J lost 7 bases, V lost 0 bases, and 7 bases had no gene match. The CDR3 contains 15 residues. CDR1 is MNHNY and CDR2 is SVGAGI in the germline V gene (reference sequence).

This chain links TRBV6-6 with TRBJ1-5, with D unclear. There are 16 residues in the CDR3. Germline V gives CDR1 MNHNY, CDR2 SVGAGI (reference sequence). V was trimmed by 3 bases and J by 1 base, leaving 13 bases between them. The CDR3 spells CASSYGRGSSNQPQHF. DNA for the CDR3: TGTGCCAGCAGTTATGGTCGGGGAAGCAGCAATCAGCCCCAGCATTTT.

The chain joins TRBV7-9 to TRBJ2-2; maybe TRBD2 (6 bases). The CDR3 length is 13 residues. The ends were cut back, 11 bases at V and 4 bases at J, with 14 bases in the middle. Looked up from germline, CDR1 is SEHNR and CDR2 is FQNEAQ (reference sequence). CDR3 region: CASLRRGTGELFF. CDR3 coding DNA: TGTGCCTCCCTCAGGAGGGGCACCGGGGAGCTGTTTTTT. Together with reference TRBV7-9 and TRBJ2-2, the CDR3 gives the full variable domain: DTGVSQNPRHKITKRGQNVTFRCDPISEHNRLYWYRQTLGQGPEFLTYFQNEAQLEKSRLLSDRFSAERPKGSFSTLEIQRTEQGDSAMYLCASLRRGTGELFFGEGSRLTVL.

The gene calls are TRBV18 and TRBJ2-1, with 10 bases matching TRBD2. In germline, CDR1 is KGHSH, CDR2 LQKENI. CDR3 length equals 15 residues. V lost 0 bases and J lost 8; bases outside the gene matches: 4. CDR3 coding DNA: TGTGCCAGCTCACCACCGGGACTAGCGAATGATGAGCAGTTCTTC. Residues: CASSPPGLANDEQFF.

This clone was observed a single time. The J gene is TRBJ1-2, the V gene TRBV18; TRBD1 agrees at 8 bases. This CDR3 region has 13 residues. J was trimmed by 4 bases and V by 4 bases; bases with no gene match: 2. The V gene's germline CDR1 is KGHSH and CDR2 LQKENI. Here the CDR3 DNA reads TGTGCCAGCTCACGGGACAGGAGCTATGGCTACACCTTC. Protein sequence: CASSRDRSYGYTF.

This sequence joins TRBV9 and TRBJ2-3; D is perhaps TRBD2 (6 bases). V lost 0 bases to trimming and J lost 2 bases, with 13 bases between them. The CDR3 runs 16 residues. Germline CDR1 and CDR2: SGDLS and YYNGEE. The CDR3 region is CASSVEGLSLTDTQYF. CDR3 nucleotides: TGTGCCAGCAGCGTAGAGGGACTGAGCCTCACAGATACGCAGTATTTT. Variable domain in full (rest from reference TRBV9 and TRBJ2-3): DSGVTQTPKHLITATGQRVTLRCSPRSGDLSVYWYQQSLDQGLQFLIQYYNGEERAKGNILERFSAQQFPDLHSELNLSSLELGDSALYFCASSVEGLSLTDTQYFGPGTRLTVL.

In nucleotides, the CDR3 is TGTGCCAGCAGTTTAGGTAGTCAAGAGACCCAGTACTTC. Translating it yields CASSLGSQETQYF. V gene TRBV28 combines with J gene TRBJ2-5; D uncertain. The V end lost 2 bases, the J end lost 2 bases, and 6 bases lay between the germline ends. Germline CDR1 is MDHEN and CDR2 is SYDVKM. The CDR3 length is 13 residues. The entire variable domain, with the rest obtained from reference TRBV28 and TRBJ2-5, is as follows: DVKVTQSSRYLVKRTGEKVFLECVQDMDHENMFWYRQDPGLGLRLIYFSYDVKMKEKGDIPEGYSVSREKKERFSLILESASTNQTSMYLCASSLGSQETQYFGPGTRLLVL.

V and J are TRBV11-2 and TRBJ2-7, with a tentative D call TRBD2 (5 bases). The V gene's germline CDR1 is SGHAT and CDR2 FQNNGV. The V end lost 5 bases, the J end lost 3 bases, and 11 bases lay between the germline ends. CDR3 length: 13 amino acids. CDR3 residues: CASSHGGVYEQYF. The DNA for the CDR3 is TGTGCCAGCAGCCATGGAGGAGTCTACGAGCAGTACTTC.

The V call is TRBV10-3, the J call TRBJ2-5, with D maybe TRBD2 (6 bases). This CDR3 has 14 residues. Trimming took 5 bases from V and 2 from J, leaving 12 bases between them. Germline CDR1 is ENHRY and CDR2 is SYGVKD. CDR3 amino acids: CAISLPGLQETQYF. CDR3 nucleotides: TGTGCCATCAGTCTACCGGGACTGCAAGAGACCCAGTACTTC.

The rearrangement joins TRBV28 to TRBJ1-3; D not resolved. This CDR3 is 14 amino acids long. Germline CDR1 reads MDHEN; CDR2 reads SYDVKM. V lost 7 bases to trimming and J lost 0 bases, with 10 bases between them. In nucleotides, the CDR3 is TGTGCCAGCAACCGGCAGAGCTCTGGAAACACCATATATTTT. This translates into CASNRQSSGNTIYF.

The V call is TRBV7-8, the J call TRBJ2-3; 7 bases are a match to TRBD2. CDR1 and CDR2 (germline): SGHVS, FQNEAQ. J lost 2 bases, V lost 5 bases, and 7 bases had no gene match. CDR3 size: 15 residues. The CDR3, as DNA: TGTGCCAGCAGCGGGGTAGCGGGTGTCACAGATACGCAGTATTTT. Translating gives CASSGVAGVTDTQYF.

V is TRBV18 and J is TRBJ1-5; D may be TRBD1 (5 bases). This CDR3 has 16 amino acids. Germline V gene lookup returns CDR1 KGHSH and CDR2 LQKENI. The V end lost 3 bases, the J end lost 4 bases, and 16 bases lay between the germline ends. CDR3 sequence (DNA): TGTGCCAGCTCACCCACCGGGGGGTTTGGAAATCAGCCCCAGCATTTT. This encodes CASSPTGGFGNQPQHF.

The V and J genes are TRBV28 and TRBJ1-5; 8 bases align to TRBD1. Trimming at V came to 4 bases and at J to 6 bases, leaving 20 bases not matched to a gene. CDR1 is MDHEN, CDR2 SYDVKM, per germline. The CDR3 covers 19 residues. CDR3 residues: CASSSTPGQGVRLVQPQHF. The CDR3 DNA follows: TGTGCCAGCAGTTCCACCCCTGGACAGGGTGTAAGGTTGGTTCAGCCCCAGCATTTT.

This chain uses TRBV6-1 with TRBJ1-2; 8 bases are a match to TRBD1. V lost 6 bases to trimming and J lost 4 bases; unmatched junction nucleotides: 10. CDR1 and CDR2 from the germline V gene are MNHNS and SASEGT. This CDR3 contains 15 residues. The CDR3 DNA follows: TGTGCCAGCAGGAAGGCCAGGGGGCATGGCTATGGCTACACCTTC. Its translation: CASRKARGHGYGYTF.

This clone was observed a few times. The V gene is TRBV4-3, the J gene TRBJ1-4, with TRBD1 as a possible D gene (6 bases). Trimming stripped 0 bases from V and 8 bases from J, with 16 bases between. The CDR3 length is 16 residues. CDR1 is LGHNA and CDR2 is YSLEER in the germline V gene. Written as DNA, the CDR3 is TGCGCCAGCAGCCAAGACCTTCCAGGGGAGGGGGAAAAACTGTTTTTT. Its protein is CASSQDLPGEGEKLFF.

V gene TRBV6-4 combines with J gene TRBJ2-1, with D maybe TRBD1 (7 bases). V lost 6 bases to trimming and J lost 3 bases, with 15 bases between them. The germline V gene encodes CDR1 MRHNA and CDR2 SNTAGT. The CDR3 sequence is 15 residues long. CDR3 in amino acids: CASSRAGGGYNEQFF. The CDR3 DNA reads as TGTGCCAGCAGCAGAGCAGGGGGAGGCTACAATGAGCAGTTCTTC.

This clone was found once. The J gene is TRBJ2-6, the V gene TRBV23-1; D perhaps matches TRBD1 (6 bases). TRBV23-1 is marked as an open reading frame, function uncertain. Trimming left V 0 bases short and J 0 bases short, with 15 bases between. The CDR3 contains 19 residues. CDR3 coding DNA: TGCGCCAGCAGTCAATCGGCCCAGGGGTCCCCCTCTGGGGCCAACGTCCTGACTTTC. Translated, it gives CASSQSAQGSPSGANVLTF.

This clone occurred a few times. The rearrangement uses TRBV5-6 and TRBJ1-3, with a tentative D call TRBD1 (6 bases). The length of the CDR3 is 14 residues. Germline V gene lookup returns CDR1 SGHDT and CDR2 YYEEEE. Trimming removed 0 bases from V and 4 bases from J, with 8 bases in between. The CDR3 DNA is TGTGCCAGCAGCTTGGCAGGGGTCGGAAACACCATATATTTT. Its protein product is CASSLAGVGNTIYF. The full variable domain, its missing parts supplied by reference TRBV5-6 and TRBJ1-3, is DAGVTQSPTHLIKTRGQQVTLRCSPKSGHDTVSWYQQALGQGPQFIFQYYEEEERQRGNFPDRFSGHQFPNYSSELNVNALLLGDSALYLCASSLAGVGNTIYFGEGSWLTVV.

The chain is built from TRBV30 and TRBJ2-5, with 9 bases fitting TRBD1. Germline trimming cut 7 bases from V and 1 base from J; bases unmatched to any gene: 4. The CDR3 loop spans 13 amino acids. The germline CDR1 and CDR2 sequences are GTSNPN and SVGIG (reference sequence). The CDR3 reads CASGQGGQETQYF. Here the CDR3 DNA reads TGTGCCTCGGGACAGGGAGGCCAAGAGACCCAGTACTTC. The whole variable domain, remainder taken from reference TRBV30 and TRBJ2-5, is SQTIHQWPATLVQPVGSPLSLECTVEGTSNPNLYWYRQAAGRGLQLLFYSVGIGQISSEVPQNLSASRPQDRQFILSSKKLLLSDSGFYLCASGQGGQETQYFGPGTRLLVL.

This chain links TRBV29-1 with TRBJ2-1; 8 nucleotides agree with TRBD1. Trimming removed 7 bases from V and 7 bases from J; junction bases left unmatched: 6. This CDR3 comprises 12 residues. Germline V gene lookup returns CDR1 SQVTM and CDR2 ANQGSEA. This CDR3 reads CSGQGYQNEQFF. The CDR3 DNA sequence: TGCAGCGGACAGGGGTACCAAAATGAGCAGTTCTTC.